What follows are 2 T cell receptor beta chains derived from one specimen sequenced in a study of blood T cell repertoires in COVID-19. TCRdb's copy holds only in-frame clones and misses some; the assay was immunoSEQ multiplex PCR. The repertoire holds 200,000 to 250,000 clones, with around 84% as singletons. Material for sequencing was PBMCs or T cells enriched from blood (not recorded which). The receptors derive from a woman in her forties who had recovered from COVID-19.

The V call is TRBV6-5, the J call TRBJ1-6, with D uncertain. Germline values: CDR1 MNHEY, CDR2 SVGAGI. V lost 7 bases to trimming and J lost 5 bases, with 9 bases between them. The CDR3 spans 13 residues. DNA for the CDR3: TGTGCCAGCAAGGCAGGCAATAATTCACCCCTCCACTTT. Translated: CASKAGNNSPLHF.

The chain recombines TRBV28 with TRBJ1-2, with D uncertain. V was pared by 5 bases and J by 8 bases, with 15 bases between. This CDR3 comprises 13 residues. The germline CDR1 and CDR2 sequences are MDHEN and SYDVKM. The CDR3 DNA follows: TGTGCCAGCAGTCCGAGAGAAATCTTCGGCTACACCTTC. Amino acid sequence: CASSPREIFGYTF.